This TCR beta chain was found in a study of blood T cell repertoires in COVID-19 (dated by TCRdb to the early 2020s). Broadly, across the study: Samples covering the acute and convalescent phases of COVID-19 were provided by collaborators in the United States, Italy and Spain. The repertoires were released in a freely available public database meant as a resource for research on the immune response to SARS-CoV-2. The material from the prospective study consisted of cDNA or gDNA derived from T cells, B-cell-depleted T cells, or PBMCs. Nearly every sample came with metadata listing a de-identified subject ID, COVID-19 status, age in years and sex. The dataset comprised deeply sampled blood TCRbeta repertoires from subjects exposed to, actively infected with, or recovered from COVID-19. HLA class I and class II types, where available, came from metadata supplied by the sample provider rather than from assay-based typing. The samples were drawn from the first 160 participants of the ongoing ImmuneRACE study and from 950 to 1,500 subjects provided by 6 global collaborators. The paper as a whole reports these results and caveats: The quantity of clinical and demographic metadata differed by source and by participant and was supplied without curation.

TCRbeta CDR3 regions were amplified from genomic DNA using the immunoSEQ Assay, a bias-controlled multiplex PCR. As for the authors' bioinformatics: Nucleated cell counts per sample were estimated from amplification of reference gene primers within the assay. To quantify the absolute abundance of each unique TCRbeta CDR3 rearrangement, sequence reads were collapsed and filtered. Productive Simpson clonality was computed per sample as the square root of Simpson's diversity index over productive rearrangements. What TCRdb holds here is the immuneACCESS table cut down to in-frame rearrangements. Part of the clones is not present; checked against another copy, under half of the missing clones reflect an unresolved V gene, and the others are unexplained. D and trimming come from the DNA, and the V and J calls and clone size come from that table. In this sample the table shows 240,000 or so clones, approximately 85% of which occur a single time. In total, the top ten clones hold roughly 1.9% of the sample.

CDR1 SGHDN and CDR2 FVKESK were looked up in the germline V gene. Trimming leaves V shorter by 5 bases and J shorter by 3 bases, with the junction holding 10 bases beyond the gene matches. Including the terminal cysteine and phenylalanine, the CDR3 comprises 17 residues. Of the read, only the CDR3 DNA is kept; its 51 bases are in frame from base 1. For this clone: Its cognate antigen has yet to be identified. The sample holds no much larger clone one base away, and base qualities are not on file.

Participants in the prospective study were enrolled through a virtual design, were aged roughly 18 to 100 years, and lived in roughly 25 United States geographic areas. To assign participants to cohorts, the prospective study relied on clinical history that participants themselves reported in a screening survey and a study questionnaire. ImmuneRACE Cohort 3 recovered participants were defined by two consecutive negative NP/OP PCR tests, healthcare professional clearance, or symptom resolution. Each participant in the prospective study had whole blood, serum and a nasopharyngeal or oropharyngeal swab collected by mobile phlebotomists. Participants in the prospective study had the option to provide additional blood draws and questionnaires over a 2-month period. Prospective study blood samples were shipped either frozen or at room temperature before DNA extraction.

The source is a woman aged 50 to 65 who had recovered from COVID-19. The source material was PBMCs or T cells enriched from blood (not recorded which). The sequence is built from TRBV14 and TRBJ2-2, with TRBD1 identical over 9 junction bases. The CDR3 amino acid sequence is: CASSYRGLAGYTGELFF. The nucleotides read TGTGCCAGCAGCTACAGGGGGCTGGCGGGATACACCGGGGAGCTGTTTTTT.